These 30 T cell receptor beta chains originate from one sample sequenced in a study of blood T cell repertoires in COVID-19. This table comes from immunoSEQ multiplex PCR, and its TCRdb copy is limited to in-frame clones, with some not included. This table holds tens of thousands of clones, about 90% found once. The sequenced sample consisted of peripheral blood. The receptors stem from a human donor in a cohort sampled during active COVID-19.

The rearrangement uses TRBV27 and TRBJ1-6; tentative D call: TRBD1 (5 bases). CDR1 MNHEY and CDR2 SMNVEV come from the germline V gene (reference sequence). V lost 6 bases, J lost 5 bases, and 20 bases lay in between. The CDR3 covers 17 residues. The CDR3 protein is CASRPKPGGIDNSPLHF. For the CDR3, the DNA is TGTGCCAGCAGGCCAAAACCCGGGGGTATCGATAATTCACCCCTCCACTTT.

The CDR3 DNA follows: TGCGCCAGCAGCTTGTTGGCCCAAGAGACCCAGTACTTC. Translated, it gives CASSLLAQETQYF. The V and J genes are TRBV5-1 and TRBJ2-5, with D unresolved. The V gene's germline CDR1 is SGHRS and CDR2 YFSETQ. The CDR3 has 13 residues. V shed 1 base and J shed 1 base, with 5 bases lying between them.

The chain combines TRBV14 with TRBJ1-1; D is ambiguous. The germline V and J ends were trimmed by 4 bases and 6 bases, with 21 bases remaining between them. The germline V gene has CDR1 SGHDN and CDR2 FVKESK. The CDR3 extends over 16 amino acids. The CDR3 nucleotides read TGTGCCAGCAGCCTTCGGTCCACTCAGAGGAGCTCTGAAGCTTTCTTT. Amino acids: CASSLRSTQRSSEAFF. Full variable domain (outside the CDR3, taken from reference TRBV14 and TRBJ1-1): EAGVTQFPSHSVIEKGQTVTLRCDPISGHDNLYWYRRVMGKEIKFLLHFVKESKQDESGMPNNRFLAERTGGTYSTLKVQPAELEDSGVYFCASSLRSTQRSSEAFFGQGTRLTVV.

The chain employs TRBV5-4 and TRBJ2-7; 12 bases match TRBD1. This CDR3 has 15 amino acids. Germline lookup yields CDR1 SGHNT and CDR2 YYREEE (reference sequence). J gave up 6 bases and V 0 bases, and 4 bases lay outside the gene matches. CDR3 DNA: TGTGCCAGCAGCTTGGTGGGACAGGGGGCAGGCGAGCAGTACTTC. Translated, it gives CASSLVGQGAGEQYF.

The chain links TRBV6-5 to TRBJ2-7; 13 nucleotides match TRBD2. This CDR3 contains 14 residues. Germline V gene sequence: CDR1 MNHEY, CDR2 SVGAGI. The V gene end was trimmed by 6 bases and the J gene end by 4 bases; junction bases not matched to a gene: 3. CDR3 sequence: CASRRLAGGYEQYF. As DNA, the CDR3 is TGTGCCAGCAGAAGACTAGCGGGGGGATACGAGCAGTACTTC.

The V and J genes are TRBV3-1 (or the pseudogene TRBV3-2) and TRBJ2-5; TRBD2 aligns across 9 bases. Looked up from germline, CDR1 is LGHDT and CDR2 is YNNKEL (reference sequence). CDR3 size: 14 residues. Losses at the gene ends were 6 bases for V and 4 bases for J; bases not matched to a gene: 6. DNA for the CDR3: TGTGCCAGCAGAGGGACTAGCCGCGGAGAGACCCAGTACTTC. It yields the protein CASRGTSRGETQYF.

The rearrangement uses TRBV27 and TRBJ1-2; tentative D call: TRBD1 (6 bases). The CDR3 covers 14 residues. Trimming shortened V by 6 bases and J by 8 bases, and 19 bases separated the two germline ends. Per the germline V gene, CDR1 is MNHEY and CDR2 is SMNVEV (reference sequence). The CDR3 protein is CASSDQQGIGGYTF. The CDR3 coding sequence is TGTGCCAGCAGCGATCAACAGGGAATAGGAGGCTACACCTTC.

The rearrangement joins TRBV20-1 to TRBJ2-7, with TRBD1 as a possible D gene (6 bases). The ends were cut back, 3 bases at V and 2 bases at J, with 8 bases in the middle. Germline V gene sequence: CDR1 DFQATT, CDR2 SNEGSKA (reference sequence). The CDR3 extends over 12 amino acids. The CDR3 region has the DNA TGCAGTGCTAGTGGACAGACCTACGAGCAGTACTTC. This sequence encodes CSASGQTYEQYF.

The chain couples TRBV4-1 to TRBJ1-2; D gene ambiguous. CDR1 is MGHRA, CDR2 YSYEKL, per germline. V was pared by 1 base and J by 4 bases, with 7 bases between. This CDR3 is 13 amino acids long. CDR3 residues: CASSQGTGYGYTF. As DNA, the CDR3 is TGCGCCAGCAGCCAAGGCACTGGCTATGGCTACACCTTC.

V usage is TRBV9 and J usage is TRBJ2-7, with D perhaps TRBD1 (5 bases). CDR3 size: 15 residues. CDR1 is SGDLS, CDR2 YYNGEE, per germline. V gave up 0 bases and J gave up 0 bases, with 10 bases separating them. The CDR3, as DNA: TGTGCCAGCAGCGTAGAGGGGCTAAGCTCCTACGAGCAGTACTTC. This codes for CASSVEGLSSYEQYF. The variable domain in full, completed from reference TRBV9 and TRBJ2-7, reads DSGVTQTPKHLITATGQRVTLRCSPRSGDLSVYWYQQSLDQGLQFLIQYYNGEERAKGNILERFSAQQFPDLHSELNLSSLELGDSALYFCASSVEGLSSYEQYFGPGTRLTVT.

The J gene is TRBJ1-2, the V gene TRBV29-1; D is perhaps TRBD1 (6 bases). Germline V gene data show CDR1 as SQVTM and CDR2 as ANQGSEA. Trimming left V 7 bases short and J 4 bases short, with 19 bases between. The CDR3 spans 14 residues. In nucleotides, the CDR3 is TGCAGCGCCAGATCCGGGACATCCTTCTATGGCTACACCTTC. Its translation: CSARSGTSFYGYTF.

The chain employs TRBV29-1 and TRBJ2-1; TRBD2 agrees at 14 bases. Germline lookup yields CDR1 SQVTM and CDR2 ANQGSEA. Trimming cost V 3 bases and J 4 bases; bases outside gene matches: 5. The length of the CDR3 is 16 residues. The CDR3, as DNA: TGCAGCGTTGAGGGACTAGCGGGAGCTATGTACAATGAGCAGTTCTTC. Its protein product is CSVEGLAGAMYNEQFF.

The chain combines TRBV10-3 with TRBJ1-2; no clear D gene. CDR1 is ENHRY and CDR2 is SYGVKD in the germline V gene. The CDR3 consists of 14 residues. Between the trimmed V and J ends, which lost 9 bases and 1 base, there was a span of 15 bases. CDR3 sequence (DNA): TGTGCCATGTCTACTGGGGAGAATAACTATGGCTACACCTTC. This gives the protein CAMSTGENNYGYTF.

This CDR3 reads CASSQLRYNEQFF. CDR3 DNA sequence: TGTGCCAGCAGCCAACTTAGATACAATGAGCAGTTCTTC. V is TRBV3-1 (or the pseudogene TRBV3-2) and J is TRBJ2-1, with D unclear. Germline V gene sequence: CDR1 LGHDT, CDR2 YNNKEL (reference sequence). With 2 bases removed from V and 4 bases from J, the gap between germline ends came to 6 bases. The length of the CDR3 is 13 residues.

V usage is TRBV18 and J usage is TRBJ1-3; D unresolved. The CDR3 length is 15 residues. V lost 3 bases to trimming and J lost 2 bases, with 11 bases between them. CDR1 and CDR2 from the germline V gene are KGHSH and LQKENI. Written as DNA, the CDR3 is TGTGCCAGCTCACCTTCAGGTTGGGCTGGAAACACCATATATTTT. Translating it yields CASSPSGWAGNTIYF. Full variable domain (outside the CDR3, taken from reference TRBV18 and TRBJ1-3): NAGVMQNPRHLVRRRGQEARLRCSPMKGHSHVYWYRQLPEEGLKFMVYLQKENIIDESGMPKERFSAEFPKEGPSILRIQQVVRGDSAAYFCASSPSGWAGNTIYFGEGSWLTVV.

V is TRBV29-1 and J is TRBJ2-7; 9 bases align to TRBD1. Germline V CDR1 and CDR2: SQVTM, ANQGSEA. V dropped 7 bases and J dropped 2; count of bases not matched to a gene: 6. The CDR3 spans 13 residues. CDR3 loop: CSAGQGQTYEQYF. The CDR3 DNA is TGCAGCGCCGGACAGGGGCAGACCTACGAGCAGTACTTC.

This clone was observed a few times. V gene TRBV5-1 combines with J gene TRBJ2-7; 7 positions agree with TRBD1. The CDR3 totals 14 residues. Germline V gene data show CDR1 as SGHRS and CDR2 as YFSETQ. The trim removed 0 bases at V and 5 bases at J, leaving 5 bases unmatched. The DNA for the CDR3 is TGCGCCAGCAGCTTGGCGTCAGGGGGTGACGAGCAGTACTTC. Amino acids: CASSLASGGDEQYF.

The genes are TRBV6-4 and TRBJ2-1; D is unresolved. V was clipped by 3 bases and J by 6 bases, with 18 bases between them. Germline V gives CDR1 MRHNA, CDR2 SNTAGT. The length of the CDR3 is 16 residues. DNA of the CDR3: TGTGCCAGCAGTGAAAGTGCGGAGATACCCTCCAATGAGCAGTTCTTC. Protein product: CASSESAEIPSNEQFF.

This clone was recorded once. The chain joins TRBV5-1 to TRBJ1-1; 9 nucleotides match TRBD1. CDR1 and CDR2 from the germline V gene are SGHRS and YFSETQ. The junction had 3 bases not matched to a gene; V was cut back by 2 bases and J by 7 bases. The CDR3 is 13 residues long. Here the CDR3 reads CASSFQDRGEAFF. Written as DNA, the CDR3 is TGCGCCAGCAGCTTCCAGGACAGGGGTGAAGCTTTCTTT.

The table lists this clone with a count of one. The CDR3 nucleotides read TGTGCCAGCAGCTTGACTAGCGGGAGCCCCTTCAATGAGCAGTTCTTC. Translation: CASSLTSGSPFNEQFF. V gene TRBV7-3 combines with J gene TRBJ2-1, with 12 bases that match TRBD2. Germline loops: CDR1 SGHTA, CDR2 FQGTGA. The CDR3 has 16 residues. V trimming: 3 bases; J trimming: 6 bases; junction bases outside the gene matches: 6.

The V gene is TRBV24-1, the J gene TRBJ2-1, with 13 nucleotides matching TRBD2. The germline V gene encodes CDR1 KGHDR and CDR2 SFDVKD. Unmatched junction bases numbered 7, after V lost 4 bases and J lost 8 bases. The CDR3 covers 16 residues. CDR3 in amino acids: CATSDMGLAGSDEQFF. The CDR3 DNA follows: TGTGCCACCAGTGACATGGGACTAGCGGGATCGGATGAGCAGTTCTTC.

The chain is built from TRBV9 and TRBJ2-2, with D possibly being TRBD2 (6 bases). CDR3 length: 17 residues. Trimming took off 0 bases at V and 5 bases at J, with 17 bases between the two ends. Germline values: CDR1 SGDLS, CDR2 YYNGEE. DNA for the CDR3: TGTGCCAGCAGCGTAGATGGTAGCGGAAGTCGGACCGGGGAGCTGTTTTTT. Protein product: CASSVDGSGSRTGELFF.

The chain joins TRBV24-1 to TRBJ2-3; TRBD2 aligns across 7 bases. Trimming cost V 1 base and J 5 bases; bases outside gene matches: 2. Germline CDR1 KGHDR, CDR2 SFDVKD. The CDR3 spans 14 residues. The CDR3 DNA reads TGTGCCACCAGTGATTTATTAGCGGGAGATACGCAGTATTTT. It specifies CATSDLLAGDTQYF.

The chain links TRBV5-1 to TRBJ2-5, with TRBD2 identical over 8 bases. CDR3 length: 15 amino acids. Losses at the gene ends were 4 bases for V and 2 bases for J; bases not matched to a gene: 7. Germline lookup yields CDR1 SGHRS and CDR2 YFSETQ. The CDR3 region has the DNA TGCGCCAGCAGCGATAGACTAGCGAAACAAGAGACCCAGTACTTC. Its translation is CASSDRLAKQETQYF. The full variable domain, rest sourced from reference TRBV5-1 and TRBJ2-5, is KAGVTQTPRYLIKTRGQQVTLSCSPISGHRSVSWYQQTPGQGLQFLFEYFSETQRNKGNFPGRFSGRQFSNSRSEMNVSTLELGDSALYLCASSDRLAKQETQYFGPGTRLLVL.

The chain links TRBV18 to TRBJ1-2; 12 bases agree with TRBD1. The ends lost 3 bases at V and 2 bases at J; junction bases unmatched: 7. Germline values: CDR1 KGHSH, CDR2 LQKENI. There are 17 residues in the CDR3. The CDR3 is CASSPKAGTGGNYGYTF. As DNA, the CDR3 is TGTGCCAGCTCACCCAAAGCCGGGACAGGGGGCAACTATGGCTACACCTTC. Supplemented by reference TRBV18 and TRBJ1-2, the full variable domain reads NAGVMQNPRHLVRRRGQEARLRCSPMKGHSHVYWYRQLPEEGLKFMVYLQKENIIDESGMPKERFSAEFPKEGPSILRIQQVVRGDSAAYFCASSPKAGTGGNYGYTFGSGTRLTVV.

The table lists this clone with a count of one. The rearrangement links TRBV12-3 or TRBV12-4 to TRBJ2-7, with D unclear. There are 12 residues in the CDR3. V was pared by 5 bases and J by 0 bases, with 5 bases between. The DNA of the CDR3 is TGTGCCAGCAGTCTCGTCTCCTACGAGCAGTACTTC. It is translated as CASSLVSYEQYF.

The V call is TRBV7-2, the J call TRBJ2-7; maybe TRBD2 (6 bases). Germline CDR1 SGHTA, CDR2 FQGNSA. The CDR3 loop spans 12 amino acids. Trimming took off 0 bases at V and 12 bases at J, with 12 bases between the two ends. Written as DNA, the CDR3 is TGTGCCAGCAGCTTAGCGGTGGGAGGCCCGTACTTC. As protein: CASSLAVGGPYF.

The V call is TRBV10-2, the J call TRBJ1-1, with D unclear. Trimming took off 6 bases at V and 6 bases at J, with 14 bases between the two ends. The CDR3 sequence is 13 residues long. The germline CDR1 and CDR2 sequences are WSHSY and SAAADI. The CDR3: CASSPNSIAEAFF. The CDR3 nucleotides are TGCGCCAGCAGCCCTAATTCAATAGCTGAAGCTTTCTTT.

The chain uses TRBV3-1 (or the pseudogene TRBV3-2) and TRBJ1-4; maybe TRBD1 (5 bases). V was pared by 6 bases and J by 7 bases, with 12 bases between. The CDR3 sequence is 13 residues long. Germline values: CDR1 LGHDT, CDR2 YNNKEL (reference sequence). CDR3 protein: CASSQRRGEKLFF. CDR3 DNA sequence: TGTGCCAGCAGTCAAAGGAGGGGTGAAAAACTGTTTTTT.

The gene calls are TRBV12-3 or TRBV12-4 and TRBJ1-2; D gene unclear. The length of the CDR3 is 12 residues. The ends were cut back, 3 bases at V and 5 bases at J, with 7 bases in the middle. Here the CDR3 reads CASSFSGYGYTF. In nucleotides, the CDR3 is TGTGCCAGCAGTTTCAGTGGTTATGGCTACACCTTC.